This TCR beta chain emerged from a study of T cell responses to AZD1222 COVID-19 vaccine. Here immunoSEQ multiplex PCR was the method, and the copy in TCRdb shows in-frame clones only, minus some. The sample consists of about 120,000 clones, 70% to 90% of them appearing once. The V and J ends lost 3 bases and 0 bases respectively, with 9 bases between them. The CDR3 contains 15 residues. Germline values: CDR1 LGHNT, CDR2 FRNRAP. The sequence derives from an adult in good health. Material: peripheral blood, obtained on day 0 of AZD1222 vaccination. V and J are TRBV12-5 and TRBJ1-3; D is unclear. The CDR3 is CASGLGESSGNTIYF. The CDR3 coding sequence is TGTGCTAGTGGTTTAGGAGAGTCCTCTGGAAACACCATATATTTT.